A single sample is the source of the 10 T cell receptor beta chains below, sequenced in a study of T cell repertoires in cytomegalovirus infection (dated by TCRdb to between 2018 and 2020). Sample treatment or condition, as interpreted from the label and publication: in vitro stimulation with specific CMV peptide epitopes to enrich CMV-specific T cells. No antigens are known for them. Sequencing was carried out with an Illumina HiSeq 1500. TCRdb passed the public sequencing reads through fastp at Q25 and MiXCR, retaining productive beta sequences. Every distinct CDR3 protein forms one entry, paired with its most common genes and DNA. The table for this sample lists around 300,000 distinct CDR3 sequences; 25% of them were counted only once. More than 10% of the sample is taken by the ten largest. This sample comprised cultured PBMCs, obtained from culture after CMV antigen stimulation. The receptors were gathered from a human donor in good health (CMV status not recorded). Some clones in this sample may be carry-over from other donors' samples.

The sample holds a few counts of this clonotype. The gene calls are TRBV6-1 and TRBJ2-2; tentatively, D is TRBD1 (6 bases). The CDR3 spans 15 residues. CDR1 is MNHNS and CDR2 is SASEGT in the germline V gene. Trimming removed 9 bases at V and 3 bases at J, with 17 bases between. Written as DNA, the CDR3 is TGTGCCAGGGAGATGTTGTCAGGGGACACCGGGGAGCTGTTTTTT. Protein product: CAREMLSGDTGELFF.

There are a few counts of this clonotype. The chain combines TRBV7-2 with TRBJ1-1, with a weak D call TRBD1 (5 bases). This CDR3 contains 14 residues. Germline V gives CDR1 SGHTA, CDR2 FQGNSA. V was clipped by 5 bases and J by 0 bases, with 10 bases between them. DNA for the CDR3: TGTGCCAGCAGCCGGGACCATATGAACACTGAAGCTTTCTTT. Translating it yields CASSRDHMNTEAFF.

A remark on this clonotype: An end of the junction does not agree with germline; a read error may underlie this. V gene TRBV11-2 combines with J gene TRBJ2-2; perhaps TRBD1 as D (5 bases). This CDR3 region has 13 residues. Germline CDR1 and CDR2: SGHAT and FQNNGV. Written as DNA, the CDR3 is TGTGCCAGCAGTTATACTTCTAGGGGCCTTTCAGTTTTT. Translation gives CASSYTSRGLSVF.

The J gene is TRBJ1-5, the V gene TRBV2; the D is unclear. Germline CDR1 and CDR2: SNHLY and FYNNEI. The CDR3 is made up of 16 amino acids. V was clipped by 2 bases and J by 5 bases, with 16 bases between them. CDR3 sequence (DNA): TGTGCCAGCAGTGAATATCGGGTCCGCGGAGATCAGCCCCAGCATTTT. This translates into CASSEYRVRGDQPQHF.

This clonotype has a count of ten or more. CDR3 nucleotides: TGTGCCATCAGTGAGTCGATTTTAGGCAGCCAAGAGACCCAGTACTTC. It encodes CAISESILGSQETQYF. The chain links TRBV10-3 to TRBJ2-5; D not resolved. V lost 0 bases, J lost 1 base, and 12 bases lay in between. The length of the CDR3 is 16 residues. CDR1 and CDR2 (germline): ENHRY, SYGVKD.

This clonotype has only a few counts. The rearrangement uses TRBV6-2 or TRBV6-3 and TRBJ1-5, with D possibly matching TRBD1 (5 bases). Germline V gene data show CDR1 as MNHEY and CDR2 as SVGEGT. The CDR3 is 16 amino acids. Trimming pared 0 bases from V and 5 bases from J, leaving 14 bases between. The CDR3 DNA follows: TGTGCCAGCAGTTACTCGTGGTTGGGGACCGATCAGCCCCAGCATTTT. Encoded protein: CASSYSWLGTDQPQHF.

The chain carries TRBV5-3 and TRBJ2-1; 7 bases match TRBD1. TRBV5-3 is known as an ORF, though its function is uncertain. The CDR3 is 14 residues long. V shed 8 bases, J shed 3 bases, and the junction held 8 bases outside the gene matches. CDR3 nucleotides: TGTGCCAGCAGCCGAGGGACAGACTACAATGAGCAGTTCTTC. Amino acids: CASSRGTDYNEQFF.

This sequence joins TRBV6-5 and TRBJ2-2; D ambiguous. The CDR3 spans 14 residues. The V end lost 8 bases, the J end lost 1 base, and 11 bases lay between the germline ends. Germline CDR1 and CDR2: MNHEY and SVGAGI. CDR3 coding DNA: TGTGCCAGCGTAAGGTCCTGGAACACCGGGGAGCTGTTTTTT. Protein: CASVRSWNTGELFF.

J is TRBJ2-7 and V is TRBV28, with D unresolved. Germline CDR1 and CDR2: MDHEN and SYDVKM. V was clipped by 4 bases and J by 7 bases, with 11 bases between them. This CDR3 region has 12 residues. CDR3 DNA sequence: TGTGCCAGCAGTTCACAAGGGATAGAGCAGTACTTC. Translated: CASSSQGIEQYF.

The chain employs TRBV4-1 and TRBJ2-3, with D possibly TRBD2 on 6 matching bases. This CDR3 has 14 amino acids. In germline, CDR1 is MGHRA, CDR2 YSYEKL. V was clipped by 6 bases and J by 2 bases, with 12 bases between them. The CDR3 sequence: CASRRESPTDTQYF. The CDR3 DNA reads as TGCGCCAGCAGACGGGAGTCCCCCACAGATACGCAGTATTTT.